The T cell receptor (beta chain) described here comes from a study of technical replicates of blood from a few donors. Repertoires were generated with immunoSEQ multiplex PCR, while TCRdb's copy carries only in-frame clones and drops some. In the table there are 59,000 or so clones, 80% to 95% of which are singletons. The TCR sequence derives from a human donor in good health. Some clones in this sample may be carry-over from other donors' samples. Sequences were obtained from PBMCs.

CDR3: CASIPGWANSNQPQHF. In nucleotides, the CDR3 is TGTGCCAGCATTCCAGGTTGGGCTAATAGCAATCAGCCCCAGCATTTT. This chain uses TRBV28 with TRBJ1-5; D call uncertain. The V end lost 7 bases, the J end lost 0 bases, and 16 bases lay between the germline ends. CDR3 length equals 16 residues. Germline V gene data show CDR1 as MDHEN and CDR2 as SYDVKM. Full variable domain (rest looked up from reference TRBV28 and TRBJ1-5): DVKVTQSSRYLVKRTGEKVFLECVQDMDHENMFWYRQDPGLGLRLIYFSYDVKMKEKGDIPEGYSVSREKKERFSLILESASTNQTSMYLCASIPGWANSNQPQHFGDGTRLSIL.